These T cell receptor beta chains were read from a single sample in a study of tumor-infiltrating lymphocytes in primary liver carcinoma. TCRdb recomputed calls from the multiplex PCR reads with MiXCR, one row per CDR3 protein. The sample consists of about 78,000 distinct CDR3 sequences, roughly three quarters of them appearing once. The sample consisted of liver tumor tissue from sampling region 4. The receptors derive from a man aged 40-49 years with primary liver carcinoma and hepatitis B virus infection. Both conserved end residues are part of each CDR3. A D gene is named only where the DNA matches it firmly. Where a row states a size, it is once, few, many or the class of an expanded clone; other rows omit it.

>TRBV28|TRBJ2-1|-|-
CASSIPAGGDEQFF
TGTGCCAGCAGTATCCCCGCTGGAGGGGATGAGCAGTTCTTC
>TRBV11-1|TRBJ2-1|-|TRBD2
CASSQGLAGEADNEQFF
TGTGCCAGCAGCCAGGGACTAGCGGGAGAGGCTGACAATGAGCAGTTCTTC
>TRBV29-1|TRBJ2-3|many|-
CSVEVGQRDTQYF
TGCAGCGTTGAAGTCGGGCAGAGAGATACGCAGTATTTT
>TRBV18|TRBJ2-7|few|-
CASSSSLYEQYF
TGTGCCAGCTCATCGTCATTATACGAGCAGTACTTC
>TRBV7-8|TRBJ1-5|few|-
CGSSPGARGSNQPQHF
TGTGGCAGCAGCCCAGGGGCCCGGGGGAGCAATCAGCCCCAGCATTTT
>TRBV12-3/TRBV12-4|TRBJ1-5|-|-
CASSGIENQPQHF
TGTGCAAGCAGCGGGATCGAAAATCAGCCCCAGCATTTT
>TRBV5-4|TRBJ2-3|-|TRBD2
CASNPGTSGVGGTDTQYF
TGTGCCAGCAACCCTGGAACTAGCGGGGTCGGTGGCACAGATACGCAGTATTTT
>TRBV6-5|TRBJ1-1|-|-
CASSYAGLRDETEAFF
TGTGCCAGCAGTTACGCGGGACTCCGGGATGAGACTGAAGCTTTCTTT
>TRBV13|TRBJ1-4|-|-
CASSQYQRDEKLFF
TGTGCCAGCAGCCAATATCAGAGGGATGAAAAACTGTTTTTT
>TRBV6-2/TRBV6-3|TRBJ1-1|-|-
CASGYSAWYTEAFF
TGTGCCAGCGGTTACTCCGCCTGGTATACTGAAGCTTTCTTT
>TRBV12-3/TRBV12-4|TRBJ2-7|-|-
CASILAFASNEQYF
TGTGCCAGCATTTTAGCATTTGCGTCCAACGAGCAGTACTTC
>TRBV29-1|TRBJ2-1|once|-
CSFPTGEHFF
TGCAGCTTTCCGACTGGGGAGCACTTCTTC
>TRBV7-8|TRBJ2-1|-|TRBD2
CTSSKRGLADNERFF
TGTACCAGCAGCAAGAGAGGACTAGCGGACAATGAGCGGTTCTTC
>TRBV11-2|TRBJ1-6|-|-
CASSLVKNSPLHF
TGTGCCAGCAGCTTAGTAAAGAATTCACCCCTCCACTTT
>TRBV11-2|TRBJ1-1|few|TRBD1
CASRTLGQGGEAFF
TGTGCCAGCAGGACCCTAGGACAGGGCGGTGAAGCTTTCTTT
>TRBV11-1|TRBJ2-7|-|TRBD1
CARNPTDRGAYKQYF
TGTGCCCGCAACCCCACGGACAGGGGCGCCTACAAGCAGTACTTC
>TRBV7-8|TRBJ1-6|many|TRBD1
CASSQRQGRDSPLHF
TGTGCCAGCAGCCAGCGACAGGGACGGGATTCACCCCTCCACTTT
>TRBV11-2|TRBJ2-1|medium-sized|TRBD2
CASSLQLAGVNEQFF
TGTGCCAGCAGCTTACAACTAGCGGGAGTCAATGAGCAGTTCTTC
>TRBV6-1|TRBJ2-2|-|TRBD1
CASRTGSDTGELFF
TGTGCCAGCAGGACAGGGAGCGACACCGGGGAACTGTTTTTT
>TRBV4-1|TRBJ2-5|once|-
CSTSQAGQRFQETKYF
TGCTCCACCAGCCAAGCGGGACAGCGATTCCAAGAGACCAAGTACTTC
>TRBV6-2/TRBV6-3|TRBJ2-2|-|TRBD2
CVSNPRGGHTGELFF
TGTGTCAGCAACCCCCGGGGGGGACACACCGGGGAGCTGTTTTTT
>TRBV5-5|TRBJ1-5|-|-
CASSLLHGDQPRHF
TGTGCCAGCAGTCTTCTCCATGGGGATCAGCCCCGGCATTTT
>TRBV4-1|TRBJ1-5|many|-
CASSQDIAGWQPQHF
TGCGCCAGCAGCCAAGATATCGCAGGGTGGCAGCCCCAGCATTTT
>TRBV4-2|TRBJ1-3|many|-
CASSQAPGRSGNTIYF
TGTGCCAGCAGCCAAGCCCCCGGGCGGTCTGGAAACACCATATATTTT
>TRBV11-2|TRBJ2-5|-|-
CASSPGGLGETQYF
TGTGCCAGCAGCCCCGGAGGATTAGGGGAGACCCAGTACTTC
>TRBV11-2|TRBJ2-7|once|TRBD2
CVCSLDAGDGIYEQYF
TGTGTCTGCAGCTTAGATGCGGGGGACGGTATCTACGAGCAGTACTTC
>TRBV6-5|TRBJ1-5|-|TRBD1
CASSPDRVLQLQHF
TGTGCCAGCAGTCCGGACAGGGTTTTGCAGCTCCAGCATTTT
>TRBV12-3/TRBV12-4|TRBJ2-2|-|TRBD2
CASSLLAGVVTRELFF
TGTGCCAGCAGTTTGTTAGCGGGAGTAGTTACCCGGGAGCTGTTTTTT
>TRBV7-9|TRBJ2-3|many|-
CASSLNRVPDTQYF
TGTGCCAGCAGCTTGAACAGGGTGCCAGATACGCAGTATTTT
>TRBV28|TRBJ1-5|-|-
CASSLGVGMGLQHF
TGTGCCAGCAGTTTAGGGGTAGGGATGGGGCTCCAACATTTT
>TRBV6-1|TRBJ1-6|-|-
CACSARAGQVVMALHF
-
>TRBV4-1|TRBJ1-6|-|-
CASSLVQGLNSSLHF
TGCGCCAGCAGCCTAGTTCAGGGGCTGAATTCATCCCTCCACTTT
>TRBV6-6|TRBJ1-4|-|TRBD1
CASTIDRGNEELFF
TGTGCCAGCACTATCGACAGGGGAAACGAAGAACTGTTTTTT
>TRBV12-3/TRBV12-4|TRBJ1-1|many|-
CASGDRLLGTEAFF
TGTGCCAGCGGAGACCGTCTTCTGGGCACTGAAGCTTTCTTT
>TRBV2|TRBJ2-7|few|-
CASSEARSSYEQYF
TGTGCCAGCAGTGAGGCCCGGAGCTCCTACGAGCAGTACTTC
>TRBV6-5|TRBJ1-2|many|TRBD1
CASSYSGSTGDYGYTF
TGTGCCAGCAGTTACTCAGGTTCGACAGGGGACTATGGCTACACCTTC
>TRBV29-1|TRBJ2-1|-|-
CSAEGSDHNEQFF
TGCAGCGCCGAAGGGTCAGACCACAATGAGCAGTTCTTC
>TRBV2|TRBJ1-5|many|-
CASSDRAGNQPQHF
TGTGCCAGCAGTGACAGGGCGGGGAATCAGCCCCAGCATTTT
>TRBV6-1|TRBJ2-2|-|TRBD1
CTNSDRDNDPNTGELFF
TGTACCAACAGCGACAGGGATAACGACCCGAACACCGGGGAGCTGTTTTTT
>TRBV11-2|TRBJ2-3|-|-
CASGLDGSKDTQYF
TGTGCCAGCGGCTTAGATGGCAGCAAGGATACGCAGTATTTT
>TRBV10-3|TRBJ2-1|-|-
CAISEGSREELF
TGTGCCATCAGTGAAGGCAGTCGAGAGGAGCTCTTC
>TRBV12-3/TRBV12-4|TRBJ2-7|many|TRBD1
CASSFSGQGYEQYF
TGTGCCAGCAGTTTCTCGGGACAGGGCTACGAGCAGTACTTC
>TRBV4-2|TRBJ2-2|-|-
CANSSERTNAGELFF
TGTGCCAACAGCTCCGAGCGGACGAACGCCGGGGAGCTGTTTTTT
>TRBV6-5|TRBJ1-1|many|-
CASTPNMGFTEAFF
TGTGCCAGCACCCCGAATATGGGGTTCACTGAAGCTTTCTTT
>TRBV12-3/TRBV12-4|TRBJ2-1|many|TRBD2
CASSLGKGLDAAEQFF
TGTGCCAGCAGTTTAGGTAAGGGACTAGATGCTGCTGAGCAGTTCTTC
>TRBV24-1|TRBJ1-6|-|TRBD1
CATSATTGTAEPSYNSPLHF
TGTGCCACCAGTGCGACTACCGGGACAGCAGAACCCTCCTATAATTCACCCCTCCACTTT
>TRBV6-6|TRBJ1-1|-|-
CASKRRENTEVFF
TGTGCCAGCAAACGACGGGAGAACACTGAAGTTTTCTTT
>TRBV4-1|TRBJ2-7|-|TRBD2
CASTQALAGSYEQYF
TGCGCCAGCACCCAAGCGTTAGCGGGGTCCTACGAGCAGTACTTC
>TRBV2|TRBJ2-5|-|-
CASSDTVAGTQYF
TGTGCCAGCAGTGATACGGTAGCAGGGACCCAGTACTTC